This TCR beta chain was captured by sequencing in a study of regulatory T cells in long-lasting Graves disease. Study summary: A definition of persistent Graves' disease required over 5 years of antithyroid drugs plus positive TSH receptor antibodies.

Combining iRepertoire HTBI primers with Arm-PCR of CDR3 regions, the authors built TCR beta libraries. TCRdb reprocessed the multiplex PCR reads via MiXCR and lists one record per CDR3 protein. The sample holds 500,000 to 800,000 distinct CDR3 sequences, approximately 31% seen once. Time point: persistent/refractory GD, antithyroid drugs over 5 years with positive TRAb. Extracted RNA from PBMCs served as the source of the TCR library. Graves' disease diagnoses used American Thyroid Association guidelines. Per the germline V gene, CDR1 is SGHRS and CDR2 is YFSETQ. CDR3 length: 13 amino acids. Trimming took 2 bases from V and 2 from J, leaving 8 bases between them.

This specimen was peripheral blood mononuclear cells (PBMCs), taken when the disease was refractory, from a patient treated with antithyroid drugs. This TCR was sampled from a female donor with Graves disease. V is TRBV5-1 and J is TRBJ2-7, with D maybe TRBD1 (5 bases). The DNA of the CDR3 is TGCGCCAGCAGCTTTAGGGGTCCCTACGAGCAGTACTTC. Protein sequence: CASSFRGPYEQYF.